This T cell receptor (beta chain) was recorded in a study of T cell responses to AZD1222 COVID-19 vaccine. Remarks on this clone: The antigen remains undetermined.

The data were produced by immunoSEQ multiplex PCR, yet TCRdb's version contains in-frame clones alone and is incomplete. The sample includes 80,000 to 100,000 clones, over 85% of them seen just once. This CDR3 spans 15 amino acids. Germline assignment: CDR1 SGHTA and CDR2 FQGNSA. Trimming stripped 7 bases from V and 2 bases from J, with 17 bases between. Points from the study as a whole: Among the donors, most were white British and more were female, and clonal diversity was possibly underestimated. Spike was spanned by vaccine-associated CD4 TCRs, which were dominant at 160-218 and 743-854.

This sequence originates from an adult in good health. The chain carries TRBV7-2 and TRBJ2-5; D may be TRBD2 (5 bases). Sequencing used peripheral blood, obtained on day 0 of MenACWY control vaccination. This CDR3 reads CASTFESGFQETQYF. The CDR3 nucleotides are TGTGCCAGCACCTTCGAGAGCGGCTTTCAAGAGACCCAGTACTTC.